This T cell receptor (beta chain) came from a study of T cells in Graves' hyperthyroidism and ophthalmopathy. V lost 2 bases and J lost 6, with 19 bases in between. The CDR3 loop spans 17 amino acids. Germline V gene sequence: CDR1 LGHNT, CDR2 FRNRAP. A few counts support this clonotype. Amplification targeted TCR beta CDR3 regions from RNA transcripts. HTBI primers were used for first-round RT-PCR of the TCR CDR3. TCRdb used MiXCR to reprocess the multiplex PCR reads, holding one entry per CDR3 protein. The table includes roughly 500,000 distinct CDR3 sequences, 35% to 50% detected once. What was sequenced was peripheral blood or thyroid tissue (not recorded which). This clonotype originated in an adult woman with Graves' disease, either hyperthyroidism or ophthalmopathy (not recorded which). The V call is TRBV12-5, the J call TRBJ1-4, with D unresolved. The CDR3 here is CASGLKPPGRLDEKLFF. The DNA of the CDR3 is TGTGCTAGTGGTTTGAAACCCCCCGGGAGGTTGGATGAAAAACTGTTTTTT.